This entry lists 32 T cell receptor beta chains sequenced from one sample in a study of T cells in Graves' hyperthyroidism and ophthalmopathy (dated by TCRdb to the late 2010s). Libraries were prepared through multiplex PCR. The sequencer listed for this sample is Illumina HiSeq 2000. The TCR beta CDR3 regions were amplified from RNA transcripts. A first-round RT-PCR of the TCR CDR3 used the HTBI primer set with the Qiagen OneStep RT-PCR kit. In TCRdb, the public reads were trimmed at Q25 with fastp and aligned with MiXCR, with productive beta chains retained. Every CDR3 protein is listed once, alongside the most common genes and DNA of its rows. The sample records hundreds of thousands of distinct CDR3 sequences, about 18% of which are singletons. About 3.7% of the sample lies in the top ten. Sequenced: blood. The source of these receptors is a woman under 30 with Graves' hyperthyroidism.

This clonotype has a handful of counts. The chain couples TRBV27 to TRBJ2-5; TRBD1 is a possible D gene (6 bases). V lost 8 bases and J lost 9, with 22 bases in between. Germline lookup yields CDR1 MNHEY and CDR2 SMNVEV (reference sequence). The CDR3 is 14 amino acids. The CDR3 reads CASSRGVGFGAQYF. CDR3 bases: TGTGCCAGCTCCAGGGGCGTGGGATTCGGGGCCCAGTACTTC.

This clonotype was detected only once. The chain is built from TRBV5-1 and TRBJ2-7; 10 bases align to TRBD2. The CDR3 sequence is 14 residues long. The germline gives CDR1 SGHRS, CDR2 YFSETQ. V lost 2 bases and J lost 6; bases outside the gene matches: 5. CDR3 protein: CASSFPGLATEQYF. The CDR3 DNA is TGCGCCAGCAGCTTTCCGGGACTAGCGACCGAGCAGTACTTC. The variable domain in full, completed from reference TRBV5-1 and TRBJ2-7, reads KAGVTQTPRYLIKTRGQQVTLSCSPISGHRSVSWYQQTPGQGLQFLFEYFSETQRNKGNFPGRFSGRQFSNSRSEMNVSTLELGDSALYLCASSFPGLATEQYFGPGTRLTVT.

This clonotype was picked up many times. CDR3 sequence: CASSLRLGTDTQYF. In nucleotides, the CDR3 is TGTGCCAGCAGCTTGAGACTAGGCACAGATACGCAGTATTTT. This rearrangement joins TRBV11-2 to TRBJ2-3, with D perhaps matching TRBD2 (6 bases). The CDR3 is made up of 14 amino acids. Trimming removed 3 bases from V and 1 base from J, with 8 bases in between. The germline V gene has CDR1 SGHAT and CDR2 FQNNGV.

This clonotype has at least ten counts. This sequence joins TRBV14 and TRBJ1-2; 9 bases are shared with TRBD1. Germline-derived CDR1 and CDR2 are SGHDN and FVKESK. CDR3 length: 17 amino acids. V was clipped by 4 bases and J by 4 bases; unmatched bases: 13. The CDR3 DNA sequence: TGTGCCAGCAGCCGAGGCCACCGGGACAGGGTCCTCTATGGCTACACCTTC. Translated: CASSRGHRDRVLYGYTF.

Ten or more counts support this clonotype. The chain couples TRBV30 to TRBJ1-1; the D is unclear. Germline-derived CDR1 and CDR2 are GTSNPN and SVGIG (reference sequence). V was trimmed by 0 bases and J by 0 bases, leaving 5 bases between them. The CDR3 sequence is 13 residues long. CDR3 sequence (DNA): TGTGCCTGGAGTGTGCTAATGAACACTGAAGCTTTCTTT. This gives the protein CAWSVLMNTEAFF.

There are many counts of this clonotype. The chain recombines TRBV2 with TRBJ2-7; 7 bases align to TRBD1. The CDR3 contains 15 residues. Germline V gene sequence: CDR1 SNHLY, CDR2 FYNNEI. V lost 9 bases and J lost 4; bases outside the gene matches: 15. The CDR3 loop reads CASRQGYLDDYEQYF. In DNA form, the CDR3 reads TGTGCCAGTAGACAGGGATACCTAGACGATTACGAGCAGTACTTC.

This clonotype was observed many times. CDR3 DNA: TGTGCCTATGCCGCTTTGGGCTACACCTTC. Amino acids: CAYAALGYTF. The rearrangement links TRBV19 to TRBJ1-2, with no clear D. Germline V gene lookup returns CDR1 LNHDA and CDR2 SQIVND (reference sequence). This CDR3 spans 10 amino acids. Trimming stripped 11 bases from V and 8 bases from J, with 12 bases between.

This clonotype came up many times. The J gene is TRBJ1-5, the V gene TRBV29-1; D might be TRBD1 (5 bases). CDR1 SQVTM and CDR2 ANQGSEA come from the germline V gene. V was shortened by 6 bases and J by 4 bases, with 13 bases between the two germline ends. The length of the CDR3 is 13 residues. CDR3 in DNA: TGCAGCGTAGGACCGGGACCTAATCAGCCCCAGCATTTT. Translated, it gives CSVGPGPNQPQHF.

This clonotype was seen many times. This chain connects TRBV5-1 to TRBJ2-5; D call uncertain. The CDR3 contains 13 residues. Trimming pared 0 bases from V and 9 bases from J, leaving 12 bases between. The V gene's germline CDR1 is SGHRS and CDR2 YFSETQ. Written as DNA, the CDR3 is TGCGCCAGCAGCTTGGCCGGGCTAGTTTCCCAGTACTTC. Translated, it gives CASSLAGLVSQYF.

This clonotype appeared many times. This chain connects TRBV12-3 or TRBV12-4 to TRBJ1-6, with a weak D call TRBD1 (6 bases). This CDR3 comprises 15 residues. The V and J ends lost 2 bases and 10 bases respectively, with 15 bases between them. CDR3 loop: CASSLQGQRGSPLHF. The CDR3 DNA is TGTGCCAGCAGTTTACAGGGGCAAAGGGGCTCACCCCTCCACTTT.

The CDR3 here is CATSRQTSGRLSAYEQYF. The CDR3 nucleotides are TGTGCCACCAGCAGACAGACTAGCGGGAGATTATCGGCCTACGAGCAGTACTTC. The rearrangement uses TRBV15 and TRBJ2-7; 12 nucleotides align to TRBD2. The CDR3 runs 18 residues. Trimming removed 2 bases from V and 2 bases from J; junction bases left unmatched: 10. CDR1 LNHNV and CDR2 YYDKDF come from the germline V gene (reference sequence).

This clonotype was seen once. This chain links TRBV27 with TRBJ1-1, with TRBD1 as a possible D gene (5 bases). Germline CDR1 reads MNHEY; CDR2 reads SMNVEV (reference sequence). Trimming stripped 7 bases from V and 1 base from J, with 13 bases between. CDR3 length equals 14 residues. CDR3 sequence (DNA): TGTGCCAGCAAGGTGGGACGGAAGAACACTGAAGCTTTCTTT. Protein: CASKVGRKNTEAFF.

This clonotype was picked up many times. The rearrangement joins TRBV12-3 or TRBV12-4 to TRBJ2-7, with TRBD2 identical over 11 bases. V lost 3 bases to trimming and J lost 2 bases; unmatched junction nucleotides: 9. CDR3 length equals 17 residues. The CDR3 reads CASSFWLTSGGPYEQYF. Here the CDR3 DNA reads TGTGCCAGCAGTTTCTGGCTTACTAGCGGGGGTCCCTACGAGCAGTACTTC.

A few counts support this clonotype. The chain uses TRBV28 and TRBJ2-1, with D maybe TRBD1 (6 bases). Germline lookup yields CDR1 MDHEN and CDR2 SYDVKM. V was cut by 7 bases and J by 6 bases, with 16 bases left in between. The CDR3 has 14 amino acids. This CDR3 is CASTSAGDSNEQFF. The CDR3, as DNA: TGTGCCAGCACCAGTGCAGGGGATAGCAATGAGCAGTTCTTC.

J is TRBJ1-2 and V is TRBV18; D not resolved. The CDR3 extends over 16 amino acids. Deletions cut 3 bases from V and 8 bases from J, with 22 bases between. The germline V gene has CDR1 KGHSH and CDR2 LQKENI. CDR3 in amino acids: CASSPIGPGPESGYTF. CDR3 sequence (DNA): TGTGCCAGCTCACCTATCGGCCCCGGGCCAGAGAGCGGCTACACCTTC. The whole variable domain, remainder taken from reference TRBV18 and TRBJ1-2, is NAGVMQNPRHLVRRRGQEARLRCSPMKGHSHVYWYRQLPEEGLKFMVYLQKENIIDESGMPKERFSAEFPKEGPSILRIQQVVRGDSAAYFCASSPIGPGPESGYTFGSGTRLTVV.

This clonotype was recorded at least ten times. The chain links TRBV30 to TRBJ1-1; D is unclear. Germline CDR1 GTSNPN, CDR2 SVGIG (reference sequence). The CDR3 contains 11 residues. The V end was cut by 3 bases, the J end by 8 bases, with 10 bases between. The CDR3 here is CAWRLLPEAFF. CDR3 sequence (DNA): TGTGCCTGGAGATTGCTACCCGAAGCTTTCTTT.

This clonotype was observed at least ten times. This chain uses TRBV20-1 with TRBJ1-1; possibly TRBD1 for D (5 bases). V lost 6 bases and J 0 bases, leaving 11 bases between the germline ends. The CDR3 is made up of 13 amino acids. Germline assignment: CDR1 DFQATT and CDR2 SNEGSKA (reference sequence). DNA of the CDR3: TGCAGTGCATCCTCAGGGATGAACACTGAAGCTTTCTTT. The encoded protein is CSASSGMNTEAFF.

This clonotype was seen repeatedly, ten times or more. This chain links TRBV20-1 with TRBJ2-7; D gene uncertain. The V and J ends lost 6 bases and 2 bases respectively, with 14 bases between them. CDR1 and CDR2 (germline): DFQATT, SNEGSKA (reference sequence). The CDR3 length is 13 residues. CDR3 in DNA: TGCAGTGCCGACAACGAAGATCCCTACGAGCAGTACTTC. Translation gives CSADNEDPYEQYF.

The genes are TRBV5-1 and TRBJ1-2; 9 bases align to TRBD1. Germline V gene lookup returns CDR1 SGHRS and CDR2 YFSETQ. The V segment lost 4 bases and the J segment 4 bases; nucleotides outside the gene matches: 5. The CDR3 contains 14 residues. CDR3: CASSPGDRAYGYTF. The CDR3 DNA is TGCGCCAGCAGCCCCGGGGACAGGGCCTATGGCTACACCTTC.

This clonotype appeared many times. The chain recombines TRBV9 with TRBJ2-2, with a possible D match to TRBD1 (5 bases). The V and J ends lost 1 base and 4 bases respectively, with 11 bases between them. Looked up from germline, CDR1 is SGDLS and CDR2 is YYNGEE. The CDR3 contains 15 residues. The CDR3 here is CASSVWGNPTGELFF. As DNA, the CDR3 is TGTGCCAGCAGCGTATGGGGCAACCCCACCGGGGAGCTGTTTTTT.

This clonotype has a handful of counts. Just one base apart from a much larger clone, this may be a read error. V usage is TRBV24-1 and J usage is TRBJ2-7; D is unclear. The V end was cut by 3 bases, the J end by 3 bases, with 2 bases between. The CDR3 spans 11 residues. CDR1 is KGHDR and CDR2 is SFDVKD in the germline V gene. The CDR3 DNA reads as TGTGCCACCAGTGATCTCTACGAGCAGTACTTC. Translating gives CATSDLYEQYF.

V usage is TRBV27 and J usage is TRBJ2-2, with TRBD2 matching over 9 bases. The V segment lost 1 base and the J segment 8 bases; nucleotides outside the gene matches: 8. The germline V gene has CDR1 MNHEY and CDR2 SMNVEV (reference sequence). The CDR3 is 16 residues long. CDR3 nucleotides: TGTGCCAGCAGTTTATGGGGCGGGGGGGCGTCGGGGGAGCTGTTTTTT. The encoded protein is CASSLWGGGASGELFF.

There are many counts of this clonotype. The chain combines TRBV20-1 with TRBJ1-1; D gene unclear. The V end was cut by 5 bases, the J end by 3 bases, with 7 bases between. This CDR3 is built from 11 residues. Per germline, CDR1 DFQATT and CDR2 SNEGSKA (reference sequence). The chain's CDR3 is CSARRHTEAFF. CDR3 coding DNA: TGCAGTGCTCGTCGGCACACTGAAGCTTTCTTT.

V and J are TRBV30 and TRBJ2-2; D might be TRBD1 (6 bases). Trimming shortened V by 3 bases and J by 3 bases, and 8 bases separated the two germline ends. Germline CDR1 GTSNPN, CDR2 SVGIG (reference sequence). The CDR3 length is 13 residues. The CDR3 DNA is TGTGCCTGGAGAAGGGGGTACACCGGGGAGCTGTTTTTT. Translation gives CAWRRGYTGELFF.

This clonotype showed up just a few times. The J gene is TRBJ2-5, the V gene TRBV7-3, with TRBD1 matching 11 bases. V lost 4 bases to trimming and J lost 4 bases; unmatched junction nucleotides: 5. The length of the CDR3 is 15 residues. CDR1 is SGHTA, CDR2 FQGTGA, per germline. The CDR3 loop is CASSSGTGGVETQYF. CDR3 DNA: TGTGCCAGCAGCTCCGGGACAGGGGGGGTAGAGACCCAGTACTTC. Full variable domain (outside the CDR3, taken from reference TRBV7-3 and TRBJ2-5): GAGVSQTPSNKVTEKGKYVELRCDPISGHTALYWYRQSLGQGPEFLIYFQGTGAADDSGLPNDRFFAVRPEGSVSTLKIQRTERGDSAVYLCASSSGTGGVETQYFGPGTRLLVL.

This clonotype was counted at least ten times. CDR3 DNA: TGTGCCAGCAGTTACTCGATAGGACTTGAGGTATCCTACGAGCAGTACTTC. It yields the protein CASSYSIGLEVSYEQYF. The chain combines TRBV6-5 with TRBJ2-7; D may be TRBD2 (5 bases). Germline CDR1 reads MNHEY; CDR2 reads SVGAGI. There are 17 residues in the CDR3. V lost 0 bases and J lost 1, with 16 bases in between.

This clonotype came up once. The chain is built from TRBV12-3 or TRBV12-4 and TRBJ1-2; 10 nucleotides match TRBD1. V was pared by 2 bases and J by 8 bases, with 14 bases of the junction left unmatched. CDR3 length: 17 amino acids. CDR3 protein: CASSLSLTGTGVNGYTF. DNA for the CDR3: TGTGCCAGCAGTTTATCACTTACCGGGACAGGGGTGAACGGCTACACCTTC.

This clonotype has a handful of counts. CDR3 in amino acids: CASSTGTGAFF. In DNA form, the CDR3 reads TGCGCCAGCTCCACCGGGACGGGGGCTTTCTTT. The gene calls are TRBV10-2 and TRBJ1-1; possibly TRBD1 for D (5 bases). CDR1 is WSHSY and CDR2 is SAAADI in the germline V gene. The CDR3 totals 11 residues. V gave up 8 bases and J gave up 11 bases, with 15 bases separating them.

The table lists this clonotype with many counts. The rearrangement joins TRBV6-1 to TRBJ2-5; 9 bases align to TRBD1. The CDR3 is 16 residues long. Germline CDR1 and CDR2: MNHNS and SASEGT. J lost 6 bases, V lost 6 bases, and 14 bases had no gene match. The CDR3 sequence is CASRLPGQGEEKTQYF. CDR3 DNA: TGTGCCAGCAGGCTCCCGGGACAGGGTGAGGAGAAGACCCAGTACTTC.

This chain connects TRBV20-1 to TRBJ2-2; 8 nucleotides match TRBD2. The CDR3 is 14 residues long. Unmatched junction bases numbered 8, after V lost 4 bases and J lost 7 bases. The germline V gene has CDR1 DFQATT and CDR2 SNEGSKA (reference sequence). Here the CDR3 reads CSATVGGDCGELFF. CDR3 coding DNA: TGCAGTGCTACAGTCGGGGGGGATTGCGGGGAGCTGTTTTTT.

This clonotype was recorded many times. The V call is TRBV7-9, the J call TRBJ1-1, with TRBD1 matching 8 bases. J lost 5 bases, V lost 4 bases, and 6 bases had no gene match. CDR1 and CDR2 (germline): SEHNR, FQNEAQ (reference sequence). CDR3 size: 14 residues. The CDR3 DNA reads as TGTGCCAGCAGCTCGACAGGGGTCTGGACTGAAGCTTTCTTT. This sequence encodes CASSSTGVWTEAFF.

The table lists this clonotype with many counts. The V call is TRBV24-1, the J call TRBJ2-7, with a tentative D call TRBD1 (5 bases). The ends were cut back, 1 base at V and 5 bases at J, with 8 bases in the middle. Germline CDR1 KGHDR, CDR2 SFDVKD. The CDR3 is made up of 13 amino acids. For the CDR3, the DNA is TGTGCCACCAGTGATTTAAGGGGTGACGAGCAGTACTTC. It translates to CATSDLRGDEQYF.